Presented here are 11 T cell receptor beta chains from one specimen sequenced in a study of regulatory T cells in long-lasting Graves disease. Time point described: newly diagnosed GD, antithyroid drugs for less than 3 months. Researchers made the TCR library from RNA that was extracted from PBMCs. Building the TCR beta libraries relied on iRepertoire HTBI primers, and CDR3 regions underwent Arm-PCR. Each CDR3 protein is one row after TCRdb ran MiXCR on the multiplex PCR reads. The table shows a few hundred thousand distinct CDR3 sequences, with approximately 20% occurring only once. Sequencing was performed on peripheral blood mononuclear cells (PBMCs), taken at new diagnosis, from a patient treated with antithyroid drugs. The receptors originated from a female donor with Graves disease.

At least ten counts were recorded for this clonotype. The chain joins TRBV3-1 to TRBJ2-1, with 9 bases fitting TRBD2. The CDR3 totals 16 residues. Germline assignment: CDR1 LGHDT and CDR2 YNNKEL (reference sequence). J lost 3 bases, V lost 4 bases, and 7 bases had no gene match. The CDR3 nucleotides read TGTGCCAGCAGCCCTCTGAGAGCGGGAGGCTACAATGAGCAGTTCTTC. Amino acids: CASSPLRAGGYNEQFF.

This clonotype appeared a single time. J is TRBJ2-7 and V is TRBV29-1; 7 bases fit TRBD2. The CDR3 spans 12 residues. Trimming removed 7 bases from V and 12 bases from J; junction bases left unmatched: 15. Germline values: CDR1 SQVTM, CDR2 ANQGSEA. The CDR3 DNA is TGCAGCGCAAAGGCAGGGAGGGCCAAGCTGTACTTC. Amino acids: CSAKAGRAKLYF.

This clonotype was seen a handful of times. The chain has TRBV7-9 and TRBJ2-7; no clear D gene. Trimming cost V 7 bases and J 2 bases, with 9 bases left between them. This CDR3 is 12 amino acids long. Germline V gene data show CDR1 as SEHNR and CDR2 as FQNEAQ (reference sequence). The CDR3 bases are TGTGCCAGCACCCCCGGAACCTACGAGCAGTACTTC. Translated: CASTPGTYEQYF.

In its sample, this clonotype was seen many times. The chain couples TRBV10-3 to TRBJ2-7; TRBD1 might be the D (6 bases). The CDR3 length is 13 residues. Germline-derived CDR1 and CDR2 are ENHRY and SYGVKD. With 10 bases removed from V and 6 bases from J, the gap between germline ends came to 19 bases. The CDR3 DNA reads TGTGCCACCACCACGGGACATAAGTCCGAGCAGTACTTC. Translating gives CATTTGHKSEQYF.

The rearrangement links TRBV5-6 to TRBJ2-3; D is possibly TRBD1 or TRBD2 (5 bases each). V was pared by 5 bases and J by 0 bases, with 28 bases between. From germline, CDR1 is SGHDT and CDR2 YYEEEE. The CDR3 is 20 residues long. For the CDR3, the DNA is TGTGCCAGCAGGCCGAGAGGGGCCAGGGTTGGCGAGGGGAGCACAGATACGCAGTATTTT. Its protein product is CASRPRGARVGEGSTDTQYF.

Concerning this clonotype itself: A much larger clone differs by one base, so this may be a read error. The chain employs TRBV19 and TRBJ2-2; 7 positions agree with TRBD2. Trimming removed 7 bases from V and 6 bases from J; junction bases left unmatched: 11. Germline CDR1 is LNHDA and CDR2 is SQIVND (reference sequence). The CDR3 is made up of 15 amino acids. This CDR3 is CASTRGREPAGELFF. CDR3 DNA sequence: TGTGCCAGTACCCGCGGGCGGGAGCCGGCCGGGGAGCTGTTTTTT. Filled out from reference TRBV19 and TRBJ2-2, the complete variable domain reads DGGITQSPKYLFRKEGQNVTLSCEQNLNHDAMYWYRQDPGQGLRLIYYSQIVNDFQKGDIAEGYSVSREKKESFPLTVTSAQKNPTAFYLCASTRGREPAGELFFGEGSRLTVL.

This clonotype was seen ten or more times. The rearrangement joins TRBV29-1 to TRBJ1-2; D is perhaps TRBD1 (5 bases). Trimming stripped 0 bases from V and 3 bases from J, with 8 bases between. Per the germline V gene, CDR1 is SQVTM and CDR2 is ANQGSEA. CDR3 length: 13 amino acids. For the CDR3, the DNA is TGCAGCGTTGAAGAGTTCAGGGACTATGGCTACACCTTC. This translates into CSVEEFRDYGYTF.

In this sample, this clonotype turned up a few times. The V and J genes are TRBV7-2 and TRBJ2-2; no clear D. Trimming cost V 5 bases and J 2 bases, with 6 bases left between them. CDR3 length equals 13 residues. Germline V CDR1 and CDR2: SGHTA, FQGNSA. CDR3 DNA sequence: TGTGCCAGCAGCCACAGAAACACCGGGGAGCTGTTTTTT. As protein: CASSHRNTGELFF.

This clonotype was counted at least ten times. The V call is TRBV6-2 or TRBV6-3, the J call TRBJ2-2; the D is unclear. Deletions cut 5 bases from V and 8 bases from J, with 6 bases between. The CDR3 sequence is 11 residues long. Germline CDR1 is MNHEY and CDR2 is SVGEGT. Written as DNA, the CDR3 is TGTGCCAGCAGTGGCAGAGGGGAGCTGTTTTTT. This encodes CASSGRGELFF.

This clonotype was recorded many times. The chain has TRBV3-1 and TRBJ1-1; perhaps TRBD1 as D (6 bases). The germline V and J ends were trimmed by 1 base and 1 base, with 7 bases remaining between them. Germline V gene data show CDR1 as LGHDT and CDR2 as YNNKEL (reference sequence). The CDR3 is 14 amino acids. CDR3 nucleotide sequence: TGTGCCAGCAGCCAAGGACAGGAGAACACTGAAGCTTTCTTT. This encodes CASSQGQENTEAFF. Drawing the rest from reference TRBV3-1 and TRBJ1-1, the complete variable domain is DTAVSQTPKYLVTQMGNDKSIKCEQNLGHDTMYWYKQDSKKFLKIMFSYNNKELIINETVPNRFSPKSPDKAHLNLHINSLELGDSAVYFCASSQGQENTEAFFGQGTRLTVV.

This clonotype appeared many times. The chain combines TRBV5-1 with TRBJ1-1, with a possible D match to TRBD1 (5 bases). Germline CDR1 SGHRS, CDR2 YFSETQ. The CDR3 loop spans 16 amino acids. Trimming left V 1 base short and J 6 bases short, with 19 bases between. The CDR3 spells CASSLYGGRGLPEAFF. CDR3 coding DNA: TGCGCCAGCAGCTTGTATGGCGGGAGGGGTCTCCCTGAAGCTTTCTTT.